This T cell receptor (beta chain) was sequenced for a study of blood T cell repertoires in COVID-19. The wider study: Material from acute and convalescent COVID-19 was sourced from the United States, Italy and Spain. PBMCs, B-cell-depleted T cells, or T cells were the source of the cDNA or gDNA that made up the material.

Per germline, CDR1 MNHEY and CDR2 SVGEGT. Trimming took off 6 bases at V and 2 bases at J, with 16 bases between the two ends. This CDR3 has 15 residues. Source study methods: The authors estimated nucleated cell counts from reference gene primer amplification. Only in-frame clones appear in the TCRdb table, and some are missing; sequencing was by immunoSEQ multiplex PCR. The V and J calls and clone size were taken over from that table, and D and trimming were inferred from the DNA. The table lists roughly 220,000 clones, around 81% of them singletons. J is TRBJ1-2 and V is TRBV6-2 or TRBV6-3; possible D gene TRBD1, 6 bases. The TCR comes from a woman aged 55-69 years with acute or convalescent COVID-19. What was sequenced was peripheral blood. CDR3 loop: CASSRPAGANYGYTF. As DNA, the CDR3 is TGTGCCAGCAGCCGTCCCGCGGGGGCGAACTATGGCTACACCTTC.